Following are 8 T cell receptor beta chains from one sample sequenced in a study of OX40 agonist ivuxolimab in advanced cancers. Generated by immunoSEQ multiplex PCR, the TCRdb table keeps only in-frame clones and is missing some. The data show tens of thousands of clones, about 86% seen once. Source: CD4+ or CD8+ T cells sorted from blood, taken in a trial of the OX40 agonist ivuxolimab. These receptors came from an adult with an advanced solid tumor such as melanoma, head and neck, liver or kidney cancer.

V gene TRBV7-2 combines with J gene TRBJ1-1; possibly TRBD1 for D (5 bases). Trimming removed 6 bases at V and 10 bases at J, with 24 bases between. Germline-derived CDR1 and CDR2 are SGHTA and FQGNSA. The CDR3 is 15 amino acids. For the CDR3, the DNA is TGTGCCAGCAGGTTATCGGGACCGGCACAAATAGGAGCTTTCTTT. Its translation: CASRLSGPAQIGAFF.

This chain links TRBV6-5 with TRBJ1-2, with D possibly matching TRBD1 (5 bases). The CDR3 consists of 13 residues. The germline V gene encodes CDR1 MNHEY and CDR2 SVGAGI. The V gene lost 6 bases and the J gene lost 6 bases, with 14 bases spanning the gap. This CDR3 reads CASSPGLGDGYTF. The CDR3 region has the DNA TGTGCCAGCAGCCCCGGATTAGGGGATGGCTACACCTTC.

V usage is TRBV6-9 and J usage is TRBJ1-5, with TRBD1 matching over 7 bases. The CDR3 extends over 17 amino acids. V lost 7 bases, J lost 0 bases, and 12 bases stayed unmatched. Germline V gene sequence: CDR1 MNHGY, CDR2 SVAAGI. The CDR3 region is CASKRRGQDDSNQPQHF. The CDR3 bases are TGTGCCAGCAAAAGGAGGGGGCAGGATGATAGCAATCAGCCCCAGCATTTT.

This chain uses TRBV10-3 with TRBJ1-2; no firm D call. V was shortened by 3 bases and J by 5 bases, with 10 bases between the two germline ends. The germline V gene has CDR1 ENHRY and CDR2 SYGVKD. The CDR3 spans 13 residues. In DNA form, the CDR3 reads TGTGCCATCAGTGAATTTATCGGGTATGGCTACACCTTC. Translation gives CAISEFIGYGYTF.

The chain combines TRBV29-1 with TRBJ2-1; D may be TRBD1 (6 bases). The germline gives CDR1 SQVTM, CDR2 ANQGSEA. V was clipped by 7 bases and J by 0 bases, with 16 bases between them. The CDR3 loop spans 15 amino acids. The CDR3 nucleotides are TGCAGCGCCGGAAGAGGGGGAAGCTCCTACAATGAGCAGTTCTTC. Translated, it gives CSAGRGGSSYNEQFF.

The rearrangement links TRBV19 to TRBJ1-1; TRBD1 matches at 8 bases. V shed 5 bases and J 1 base; nucleotides not matched to a gene: 15. Germline V gene data show CDR1 as LNHDA and CDR2 as SQIVND (reference sequence). The CDR3 is 18 amino acids. The CDR3 is CASSARGQGHGWNTEAFF. The CDR3 DNA is TGTGCCAGTAGTGCCAGGGGGCAGGGACATGGTTGGAACACTGAAGCTTTCTTT.

V and J are TRBV5-1 and TRBJ2-5; 13 positions agree with TRBD2. CDR3 length: 17 residues. The germline V gene encodes CDR1 SGHRS and CDR2 YFSETQ. J lost 4 bases, V lost 4 bases, and 10 bases had no gene match. The CDR3 nucleotides are TGCGCCAGCAGCCTACTAGCGGGGGGGCGAGTGCGAGAGACCCAGTACTTC. It encodes CASSLLAGGRVRETQYF. Complete variable domain (other parts from reference TRBV5-1 and TRBJ2-5): KAGVTQTPRYLIKTRGQQVTLSCSPISGHRSVSWYQQTPGQGLQFLFEYFSETQRNKGNFPGRFSGRQFSNSRSEMNVSTLELGDSALYLCASSLLAGGRVRETQYFGPGTRLLVL.

This clone was observed once. This chain links TRBV7-6 with TRBJ2-1; TRBD1 aligns across 9 bases. With 4 bases clipped from V and 8 bases from J, the junction kept 12 bases outside the gene matches. This CDR3 has 16 amino acids. Germline V gives CDR1 SGHVS, CDR2 FNYEAQ. CDR3 loop: CASSSNPGQGVDEQFF. The CDR3 bases are TGTGCCAGCAGCTCAAATCCGGGACAGGGAGTGGATGAGCAGTTCTTC.